This T cell receptor beta chain was found in a study of cytomegalovirus exposure and HLA in healthy donors. Both 60 Vbeta primers and 13 Jbeta primers went into the PCR. TCRdb's table, derived via immunoSEQ multiplex PCR, lists solely in-frame clones and lacks some. In the table there are 83,000 or so clones, about 75% of which are singletons. The CDR3 contains 15 residues. Trimming took 5 bases from V and 7 from J; bases not matched to a gene: 7. In germline, CDR1 is SGHVS, CDR2 FQNEAQ. The sample consisted of PBMCs. This chain connects TRBV7-8 to TRBJ2-5; 13 nucleotides align to TRBD2. The sequence was obtained from a man aged 30 to 39 in good health and CMV-seropositive. This CDR3 is CASSETSGGAVTQYF. CDR3 coding DNA: TGTGCCAGCAGCGAAACTAGCGGGGGGGCCGTGACCCAGTACTTC.